A selection of T cell receptor beta chains follows, all from one sample in a study of T cells in Graves' hyperthyroidism and ophthalmopathy. A single record per CDR3 protein comes from TCRdb applying MiXCR to the multiplex PCR reads. The profile shows hundreds of thousands of distinct CDR3 sequences, 15% to 20% of them singletons. The sample was blood. The receptor set was obtained from a woman in her 30s with Graves' hyperthyroidism. Both conserved end residues are part of each CDR3. D genes are given only for firm matches. Clone size, where shown, is once, few, many, or a class for clones that have expanded.

v_gene	j_gene	abundance	d_gene	CDR3aa	CDR3nt
TRBV28	TRBJ2-7	many	.	CASSSIRLASSYEQYF	TGTGCCAGCAGTTCAATACGGCTAGCGAGCTCCTACGAGCAGTACTTC
TRBV2	TRBJ2-1	many	.	CASSPLSEPFDEQFF	TGTGCCAGCAGCCCCCTTAGCGAGCCATTCGATGAGCAGTTCTTC
TRBV20-1	TRBJ2-7	many	.	CSAKGRFPYEQYF	TGCAGTGCTAAAGGGAGATTCCCCTACGAGCAGTACTTC
TRBV19	TRBJ1-2	few	TRBD1	CASIAGTGLGGYTF	TGTGCCAGTATCGCCGGGACAGGCCTCGGAGGCTACACCTTC
TRBV11-3	TRBJ1-4	few	TRBD1	CASSHDRGREKLFF	TGTGCCAGCAGCCACGACAGGGGGCGCGAAAAACTGTTTTTT
TRBV15	TRBJ1-5	.	.	CATSRDDGQPQHF	TGTGCCACCAGCAGAGATGATGGTCAGCCCCAGCATTTT
TRBV28	TRBJ2-1	many	TRBD2	CASSLGGGGLNEQFF	TGTGCCAGCAGTTTAGGGGGGGGAGGTCTAAATGAGCAGTTCTTC
TRBV28	TRBJ2-5	many	TRBD2	CASSTLAGGEETQYF	TGTGCCAGCAGTACTCTAGCGGGAGGGGAGGAGACCCAGTACTTC
TRBV2	TRBJ2-2	few	TRBD2	CASSEAEAGVGNTGELFF	TGTGCCAGCAGTGAAGCCGAAGCGGGAGTTGGTAACACCGGGGAGCTGTTTTTT
TRBV11-3	TRBJ2-3	.	.	CASSLYLADTQYF	TGTGCCAGCAGCTTATATCTAGCAGATACGCAGTATTTT
TRBV28	TRBJ2-5	.	.	CASTPGSARNVETQYF	TGTGCCAGCACCCCCGGGTCGGCCAGGAACGTCGAGACCCAGTACTTC
TRBV4-1	TRBJ2-7	few	.	CASSLRVWAQGTYEQYF	TGCGCCAGCAGCCTCAGAGTTTGGGCGCAAGGAACCTACGAGCAGTACTTC
TRBV6-2/TRBV6-3	TRBJ1-1	.	TRBD1	CASRPNRGRDEAFF	TGTGCCAGCAGACCAAACAGGGGGCGAGATGAAGCTTTCTTT
TRBV20-1	TRBJ1-1	.	TRBD1	CSARKGADTEAFF	TGCAGTGCTAGGAAGGGGGCGGACACTGAAGCTTTCTTT
TRBV29-1	TRBJ2-1	.	.	CSAQGGGLGNEQFF	TGCAGCGCACAAGGGGGGGGTCTGGGGAATGAGCAGTTCTTC
TRBV6-1	TRBJ2-1	.	.	CASSEVGESNEQFF	TGTGCCAGCAGTGAAGTGGGGGAGAGCAATGAGCAGTTCTTC
TRBV7-9	TRBJ1-2	.	TRBD1	CASRRQGASYGYTF	TGTGCCAGCAGGAGACAGGGGGCAAGTTATGGCTACACCTTC
TRBV7-9	TRBJ1-1	few	TRBD1	CASSFTGGVTEAFF	TGTGCCAGCAGCTTCACAGGGGGCGTCACTGAAGCTTTCTTT
TRBV13	TRBJ2-7	.	.	CASSLEGGKSYEQYF	TGTGCCAGCAGCTTAGAAGGGGGGAAGTCCTACGAGCAGTACTTC
TRBV6-1	TRBJ1-1	few	TRBD1	CASSKLTGGALNTEAFF	TGTGCCAGCAGTAAACTTACAGGGGGCGCGTTGAACACTGAAGCTTTCTTT
TRBV27	TRBJ2-1	few	.	CASSLYAHAGEQFF	TGTGCCAGCAGTTTATACGCCCACGCCGGTGAGCAGTTCTTC
TRBV7-8	TRBJ2-1	many	TRBD1	CASSASTGGSGGEQFF	TGTGCCAGCAGCGCCTCGACAGGGGGCTCAGGAGGTGAGCAGTTCTTC
TRBV27	TRBJ1-1	few	.	CASSLTRFMNTEAFF	TGTGCCAGCAGTTTAACTAGGTTCATGAACACTGAAGCTTTCTTT